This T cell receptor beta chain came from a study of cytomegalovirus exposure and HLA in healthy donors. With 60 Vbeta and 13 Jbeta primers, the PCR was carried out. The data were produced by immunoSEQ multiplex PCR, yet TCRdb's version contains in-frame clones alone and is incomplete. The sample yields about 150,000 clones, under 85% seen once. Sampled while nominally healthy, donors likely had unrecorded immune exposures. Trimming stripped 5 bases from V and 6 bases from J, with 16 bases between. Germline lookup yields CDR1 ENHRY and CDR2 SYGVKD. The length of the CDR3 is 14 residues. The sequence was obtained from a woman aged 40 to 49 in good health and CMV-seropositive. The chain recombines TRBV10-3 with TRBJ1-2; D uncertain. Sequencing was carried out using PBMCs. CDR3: CAISPLEGRDGYTF. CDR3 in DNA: TGTGCCATCAGTCCACTTGAAGGGCGGGATGGCTACACCTTC.